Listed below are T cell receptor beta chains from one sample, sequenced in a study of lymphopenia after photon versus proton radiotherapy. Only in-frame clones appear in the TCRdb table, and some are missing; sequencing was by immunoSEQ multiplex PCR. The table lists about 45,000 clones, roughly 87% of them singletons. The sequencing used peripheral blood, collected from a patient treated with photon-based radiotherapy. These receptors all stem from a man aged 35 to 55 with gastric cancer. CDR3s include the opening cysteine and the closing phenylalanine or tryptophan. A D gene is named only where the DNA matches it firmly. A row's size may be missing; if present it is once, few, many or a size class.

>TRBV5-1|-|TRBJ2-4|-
TGCGCCAGCAGCTCGACTTTAGCCAAAAACATTCAGTACTTC
CASSSTLAKNIQYF
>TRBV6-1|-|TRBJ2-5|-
TGTGCCAGCAGTGAACCCGAGACCCAGTACTTC
CASSEPETQYF
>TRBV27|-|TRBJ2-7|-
TGTGCCAGCGGGGATCGGGGCGAGCAGTACTTC
CASGDRGEQYF
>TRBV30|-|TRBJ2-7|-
TGTGCCTGGAGTGGAGATCGGAGCGGTTCCTACGAGCAGTACTTC
CAWSGDRSGSYEQYF
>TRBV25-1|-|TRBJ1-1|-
TGTGCCAGCCCTGCCGGGGGACCCGTTAATGATGCTTTCTTT
CASPAGGPVNDAFF
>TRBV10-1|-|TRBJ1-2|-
TGCGCCAGCAGTGAGGCCAGTAACTATGGCTACACCTTC
CASSEASNYGYTF
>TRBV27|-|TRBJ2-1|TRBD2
TGTGCCAGCAGTTTCGGACTAGCGGGGGATGAGCAGTTCTTC
CASSFGLAGDEQFF
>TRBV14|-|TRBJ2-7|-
TGTGCCAGCAGCTCGCAAACCTACGAGCAGTACTTC
CASSSQTYEQYF
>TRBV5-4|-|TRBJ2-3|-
TGTGCCAGCAGCTTGCTCAGGACAGCCAACGGCCTGGCCCTCACAGATACGCAGTATTTT
CASSLLRTANGLALTDTQYF
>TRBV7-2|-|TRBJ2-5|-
TGTGCCAGCAGCTTAGGCCCTTACGGGGAACAGACCCAGTACTTC
CASSLGPYGEQTQYF
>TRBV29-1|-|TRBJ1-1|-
TGCAGCGTTTTCACCGGGGACACTGAAGCTTTCTTT
CSVFTGDTEAFF
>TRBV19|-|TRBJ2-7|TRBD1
TGTGCCAGTAGTCCGGGACAGGTCTCCTACGAGCAGTACTTC
CASSPGQVSYEQYF
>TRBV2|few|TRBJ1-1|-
TGTGCCAGCAGTCGCACGGACACTGAAGCTTTCTTT
CASSRTDTEAFF
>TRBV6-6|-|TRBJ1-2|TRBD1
TGTGCCAGCAGTTACCCCGGACAGGGAAGCTATGGCTACACCTTC
CASSYPGQGSYGYTF
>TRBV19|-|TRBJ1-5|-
TGTGCCAGTAGTAAAGGTGGTCAGCCCCAGCATTTT
CASSKGGQPQHF
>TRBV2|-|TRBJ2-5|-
TGTGCCAGCAAACCAGGAGGGGGTCAAGAGACCCAGTACTTC
CASKPGGGQETQYF
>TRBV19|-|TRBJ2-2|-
TGTGCCAGTAGTATAGCCGTAACCGGGGAGCTGTTTTTT
CASSIAVTGELFF
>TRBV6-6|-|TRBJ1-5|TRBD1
TGTGCCAGCAGTTCCATTACAGGGGGCAGCAATCAGCCCCAGCATTTT
CASSSITGGSNQPQHF
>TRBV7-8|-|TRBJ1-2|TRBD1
TGTGCCAGCAGCGTGGACAGGGAGGTTGGCTACACCTTC
CASSVDREVGYTF
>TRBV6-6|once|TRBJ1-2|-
TGTGCCAGCAGTTACTCTAACGACCGAGGGTATGGCTACACCTTC
CASSYSNDRGYGYTF
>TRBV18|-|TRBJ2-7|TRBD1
TGTGCCAGCTCTCGCGACAGGGGCCCATCCTACGAGCAGTACTTC
CASSRDRGPSYEQYF
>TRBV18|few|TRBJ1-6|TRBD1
TGTGCCAGCTCGTTGGACAGGGGCTCACCCCTCCACTTT
CASSLDRGSPLHF
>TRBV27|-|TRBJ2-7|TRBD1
TGTGCCAGCAGTTTTGGACAGGGCCCCTCCTACGAGCAGTACTTC
CASSFGQGPSYEQYF
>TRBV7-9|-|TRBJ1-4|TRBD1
TGTGCCAGCAGCTTAGCAGGGACAGGTGGCGAAAAACTGTTTTTT
CASSLAGTGGEKLFF
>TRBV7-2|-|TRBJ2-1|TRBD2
TGTGCCAGCAGCTCGGGACTAGACAATAATGAGCAGTTCTTC
CASSSGLDNNEQFF
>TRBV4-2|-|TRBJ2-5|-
TGTGCCAGCACCCAAACCCAGGGCAACCAAGAGACCCAGTACTTC
CASTQTQGNQETQYF
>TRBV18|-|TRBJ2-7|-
TGTGCCAGCTCACTAGCAGGGCAGAGCGAGCAGTACTTC
CASSLAGQSEQYF
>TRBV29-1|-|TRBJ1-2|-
TGCAGCGTTGAGGAGGTGGAGAGAGGTGGCTACACCTTC
CSVEEVERGGYTF
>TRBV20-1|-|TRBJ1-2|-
TGCAGTGCTAGAGGGGGCGAAGGCTACACCTTC
CSARGGEGYTF
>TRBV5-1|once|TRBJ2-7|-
TGCGCCAGCAGCTCCAGGGGGGCGGGGGCGAGACCCTACGAGCAGTACTTC
CASSSRGAGARPYEQYF
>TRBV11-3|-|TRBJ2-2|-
TGTGCCAGCAGCTTAGTGTCAGACACCGGGGAGCTGTTTTTT
CASSLVSDTGELFF
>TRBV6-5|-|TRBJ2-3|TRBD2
TGTGCCAGCAGTTACAGACGGGGGGGCAAAGATACGCAGTATTTT
CASSYRRGGKDTQYF
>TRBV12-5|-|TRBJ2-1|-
TGTGCTAGTGGTTTGGTAGTCGACAGGACGTCCGATGAGCAGTTCTTC
CASGLVVDRTSDEQFF
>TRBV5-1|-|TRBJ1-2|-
TGCGCCAGCAGCTTGGATGCGGGAGGCTATGGCTACACCTTC
CASSLDAGGYGYTF
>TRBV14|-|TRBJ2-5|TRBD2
TGTGCCAGCAGCAGGTTGGGGGGGCAAGAGACCCAGTACTTC
CASSRLGGQETQYF
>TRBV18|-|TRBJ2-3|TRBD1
TGTGCCAGCTCATTACAGGGGATTGGAGATACGCAGTATTTT
CASSLQGIGDTQYF
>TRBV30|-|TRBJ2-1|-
TGTGCCTGGAGTGTACTTAGGATTGAGCAGTTCTTC
CAWSVLRIEQFF
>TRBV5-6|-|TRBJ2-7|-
TGTGCCAGCAGCTTGGACAGGAGGTACGAGCAGTACTTC
CASSLDRRYEQYF
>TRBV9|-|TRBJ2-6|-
TGTGCCAGCAGCGTATTACCGGGACCGCTGAGCTCTGGGGCCAACGTCCTGACTTTC
CASSVLPGPLSSGANVLTF
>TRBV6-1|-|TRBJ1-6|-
TGTGCCAGCAGCGTGACTAACTATAATTCACCCCTCCACTTT
CASSVTNYNSPLHF
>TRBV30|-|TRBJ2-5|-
TGTGCCTGGAGCGTGAGAGGGACCCAGTACTTC
CAWSVRGTQYF